A selection of T cell receptor beta chains follows, all from one sample in a study of vaccination effects on CD4 cells after COVID-19. Some clones are missing from TCRdb's copy, which holds only in-frame ones; the method was immunoSEQ multiplex PCR. The sample shows some 61,000 clones, roughly 80% of them seen only once. For these TCRs, the target antigens are not known. This sample comprised CD4+ T cells from PBMCs cultured with HCoV-OC43 spike peptides, obtained after COVID-19 vaccination. The receptors shown here come from a human donor who received a COVID-19 vaccine. CDR3s include the opening cysteine and the closing phenylalanine or tryptophan. D genes are given only for firm matches. Clone size appears in some rows only: once, few, many, or a class for an expanded clone.

TRBV5-6	NA	TRBJ1-2	NA	CASSPSGQPYGYTF	TGTGCCAGCAGCCCAAGTGGACAGCCCTATGGCTACACCTTC
TRBV3-1/TRBV3-2	NA	TRBJ1-2	NA	CASSQDRALIYGYTF	TGTGCCAGCAGCCAAGACAGGGCCCTCATCTATGGCTACACCTTC
TRBV24-1	NA	TRBJ2-2	NA	CATSVDTNTGELFF	TGTGCCACCAGTGTGGACACGAACACCGGGGAGCTGTTTTTT
TRBV28	TRBD1	TRBJ1-2	NA	CASTPRGGQGASGGYTF	TGTGCCAGCACCCCCCGAGGGGGACAGGGGGCGTCGGGTGGCTACACCTTC
TRBV28	TRBD1	TRBJ1-3	NA	CASSTRDRSKGNTIYF	TGTGCCAGCTCCACTCGGGACAGATCAAAAGGAAACACCATATATTTT
TRBV29-1	NA	TRBJ1-2	NA	CSEGQVEYGYTF	TGCAGCGAGGGACAAGTGGAATATGGCTACACCTTC
TRBV7-9	TRBD2	TRBJ2-3	NA	CASGAGARGTDTQYF	TGTGCCAGCGGAGCGGGGGCCCGAGGCACAGATACGCAGTATTTT
TRBV19	NA	TRBJ2-3	NA	CAVPEAASTDTQYF	TGTGCCGTACCAGAGGCCGCTAGCACAGATACGCAGTATTTT
TRBV6-4	NA	TRBJ2-1	NA	CASSDFGGVEFF	TGTGCCAGCAGTGACTTCGGCGGGGTGGAATTCTTC
TRBV18	NA	TRBJ1-5	NA	CASSKSSNQPQHF	TGTGCCAGCTCAAAGAGTAGCAATCAGCCCCAGCATTTT
TRBV6-2/TRBV6-3	NA	TRBJ1-4	NA	CASSPDSYEKLFF	TGTGCCAGCAGTCCCGACAGCTATGAAAAACTGTTTTTT
TRBV5-5	NA	TRBJ1-6	NA	CASSLVPQGNSPLHF	TGTGCCAGCAGCTTGGTACCGCAGGGGAATTCACCCCTCCACTTT
TRBV7-2	NA	TRBJ1-1	NA	CASSALGMNTEAFF	TGTGCCAGCAGCGCCCTAGGTATGAACACTGAAGCTTTCTTT
TRBV3-1/TRBV3-2	NA	TRBJ2-3	NA	CASSQFEDTQYF	TGTGCCAGCAGCCAGTTTGAGGATACGCAGTATTTT
TRBV30	NA	TRBJ1-1	NA	CAWSSGLNTEAFF	TGTGCCTGGAGTTCAGGACTGAACACTGAAGCTTTCTTT
TRBV3-1/TRBV3-2	NA	TRBJ1-5	once	CASSHGIRTPYSNQPQHF	TGTGCCAGCAGCCACGGAATCAGGACACCTTATAGCAATCAGCCCCAGCATTTT
TRBV5-1	NA	TRBJ2-2	NA	CASSLGTTNTGELFF	TGCGCCAGCAGCTTAGGGACAACGAACACCGGGGAGCTGTTTTTT
TRBV24-1	NA	TRBJ2-3	NA	CATSDYNRDGTDTQYF	TGTGCCACCAGTGATTACAACAGGGATGGCACAGATACGCAGTATTTT
TRBV7-2	NA	TRBJ2-3	NA	CASSLEATDTQYF	TGTGCCAGCAGCTTAGAGGCCACAGATACGCAGTATTTT
TRBV27	NA	TRBJ1-1	NA	CASSLTQNTEAFF	TGTGCCAGCAGTTTAACTCAGAACACTGAAGCTTTCTTT
TRBV5-1	NA	TRBJ1-2	once	CASSYGGSGYGYTF	TGCGCCAGCAGCTACGGAGGGAGCGGCTATGGCTACACCTTC
TRBV7-9	NA	TRBJ2-2	NA	CASSQHSGFDGELFF	TGTGCCAGCAGCCAACACAGTGGGTTCGACGGGGAGCTGTTTTTT
TRBV23-1	NA	TRBJ1-2	NA	CASSQREDYGYTF	TGCGCCAGCAGTCAACGGGAAGACTATGGCTACACCTTC
TRBV19	NA	TRBJ1-5	NA	CASSIQGSQPQHF	TGTGCCAGTAGTATACAGGGAAGTCAGCCCCAGCATTTT
TRBV6-5	NA	TRBJ1-3	NA	CASSYDISSGNTIYF	TGTGCCAGCAGTTACGACATTTCCTCTGGAAACACCATATATTTT
TRBV6-6	NA	TRBJ2-1	NA	CASSYWDGYYNEQFF	TGTGCCAGCAGTTACTGGGACGGGTACTACAATGAGCAGTTCTTC
TRBV2	NA	TRBJ1-3	NA	CASEKGHWISGNTIYF	TGTGCCAGCGAAAAAGGACATTGGATCTCTGGAAACACCATATATTTT
TRBV5-1	NA	TRBJ2-5	NA	CASSLAYQGGIETQYF	TGCGCCAGCAGCTTGGCCTATCAGGGGGGGATAGAGACCCAGTACTTC
TRBV2	TRBD1	TRBJ2-3	NA	CASTGQTTDTQYF	TGTGCCAGCACGGGACAGACCACAGATACGCAGTATTTT
TRBV2	TRBD2	TRBJ2-2	NA	CASKRLATTGELFF	TGTGCCAGCAAGCGACTAGCGACTACCGGGGAGCTGTTTTTT
TRBV5-1	TRBD1	TRBJ1-4	NA	CASSPSGQGQEKLFF	TGCGCCAGCAGCCCCTCGGGACAGGGCCAGGAAAAACTGTTTTTT
TRBV29-1	TRBD1	TRBJ1-1	NA	CSVTTDRGTEAFF	TGCAGCGTCACTACCGACAGGGGGACTGAAGCTTTCTTT
TRBV6-5	NA	TRBJ2-4	NA	CASRNGGGQGIQYF	TGTGCCAGCAGAAACGGAGGGGGCCAGGGCATTCAGTACTTC
TRBV6-5	TRBD2	TRBJ2-1	NA	CASRFTSGAYNEQFF	TGTGCCAGCAGGTTTACTAGCGGGGCTTACAATGAGCAGTTCTTC
TRBV7-3	NA	TRBJ2-1	NA	CASSSGTYNEQFF	TGTGCCAGCAGTTCCGGGACTTACAATGAGCAGTTCTTC
TRBV11-1	TRBD2	TRBJ2-5	NA	CASSVVRTSGETQYF	TGTGCCAGCAGCGTTGTGCGGACTAGCGGGGAGACCCAGTACTTC
TRBV15	NA	TRBJ1-3	NA	CATSRGGPGNTIYF	TGTGCCACCAGCAGAGGTGGGCCTGGAAACACCATATATTTT
TRBV29-1	NA	TRBJ1-5	once	CSVQNHGGNQPQHF	TGCAGCGTCCAGAACCATGGGGGAAATCAGCCCCAGCATTTT
TRBV28	NA	TRBJ1-5	few	CGSSGWGSNQPQHF	TGTGGCAGTTCGGGGTGGGGAAGCAATCAGCCCCAGCATTTT
TRBV2	NA	TRBJ1-2	NA	CASTPRGRDYGYTF	TGTGCCAGCACCCCCCGGGGGCGGGACTATGGCTACACCTTC
TRBV6-5	NA	TRBJ1-1	NA	CASRRQTNTEAFF	TGTGCCAGCAGGAGGCAGACAAACACTGAAGCTTTCTTT
TRBV18	TRBD1	TRBJ1-5	NA	CASSPWAGGDSNQPQHF	TGTGCCAGCTCACCCTGGGCAGGGGGCGATAGCAATCAGCCCCAGCATTTT
TRBV30	NA	TRBJ1-1	NA	CAWSYETNVEAFF	TGTGCCTGGAGTTATGAGACGAATGTTGAAGCTTTCTTT
TRBV3-1/TRBV3-2	TRBD1	TRBJ2-3	NA	CASSAWTGPADTQYF	TGTGCCAGCAGCGCCTGGACAGGGCCTGCAGATACGCAGTATTTT